This T cell receptor (beta chain) is drawn from a study of control samples from healthy donors and cancer patients. Assay: immunoSEQ multiplex PCR; the TCRdb copy retains only in-frame clones and omits some. The data show about 150,000 clones, about nine tenths seen once. Material: blood. This TCR derives from a man in his thirties or forties in good health.

The CDR3 region is CSVPGRYAEAFF. In nucleotides, the CDR3 is TGCAGCGTACCAGGGAGGTACGCTGAAGCTTTCTTT. J is TRBJ1-1 and V is TRBV29-1; TRBD1 might be the D (5 bases). The CDR3 covers 12 residues. CDR1 is SQVTM, CDR2 ANQGSEA, per germline. V was trimmed by 6 bases and J by 6 bases, leaving 14 bases between them. Looking up the rest from reference TRBV29-1 and TRBJ1-1 gives the full variable domain: SAVISQKPSRDICQRGTSLTIQCQVDSQVTMMFWYRQQPGQSLTLIATANQGSEATYESGFVIDKFPISRPNLTFSTLTVSNMSPEDSSIYLCSVPGRYAEAFFGQGTRLTVV.